The clone carrying this T cell receptor (beta chain) was observed at least ten times. Its antigen is still unknown. The V gene's germline CDR1 is MNHEY and CDR2 SVGAGI. This CDR3 spans 17 amino acids. V lost 1 base to trimming and J lost 7 bases, with 17 bases between them. This record comes from a study of CD8+CD57+ T cells in acquired aplastic anemia. On the study more broadly: Average DNA yield from sorted CD4+ and CD8+ cells was around 3.2 ug.

Study-wide results and limits: Simpson's diversity of CD8+ cells was not significantly different in patients compared with controls.

Both TCR beta VDJ combination and CDR3 sequence profiling were carried out. Genomic DNA was the template for this profiling. TCRdb re-called the reads with MiXCR, one entry per CDR3 protein. This sample has around 220,000 distinct CDR3 sequences, with about half found just once. Whoever was chosen for sequencing had shown CD8+CD57+ cell expansion by flow cytometry. Sequencing was performed on sorted CD4+, CD8+, or CD8+CD57+ T cells (not recorded which) from PBMCs. The source of this sequence is a human donor with aplastic anemia. V is TRBV6-5 and J is TRBJ1-6; D is perhaps TRBD1 (6 bases). The CDR3 region is CASSYFRTVPGNSPLHF. The DNA for the CDR3 is TGTGCCAGCAGTTACTTCAGGACAGTCCCCGGGAATTCACCCCTCCACTTT.